A single TCR beta chain is shown here with its context. The antigen is not known. These data originate in a study of blood T cells in healthy people across ages. Overall study findings and caveats: The unknown donor CMV status may have confounded expanded clonotype changes.

V lost 5 bases, J lost 5 bases, and 22 bases lay in between. CDR1 is LNHNV, CDR2 YYDKDF, per germline (reference sequence). The CDR3 runs to 17 residues. Isolated PBMCs totaled at least 6.5 million in each sample. It was with a sample-barcoded 5' primer and a J-beta primer mix that a second PCR of roughly 7 to 12 cycles was run. TCRdb called the 5' RACE reads again in MiXCR, with one record for every CDR3 protein. In the table there are fewer than 2,000,000 distinct CDR3 sequences, roughly 32% of which are singletons. The clonotype comes from a woman between 25 and 40 years old in good health. The sequenced sample was blood. V gene TRBV15 combines with J gene TRBJ2-1; possible D gene TRBD2, 7 bases. CDR3 sequence (DNA): TGTGCCACCAGCGTGGGAGGGGGGGCTAGCAGTAACAATGAGCAGTTCTTC. It translates to CATSVGGGASSNNEQFF.